This entry is about one T cell receptor (beta chain). Its antigen is not identified. Trimming cost V 4 bases and J 8 bases, with 14 bases left between them. Germline CDR1 reads SGHDN; CDR2 reads FVKESK. This CDR3 has 13 amino acids. The sample originates from a study of T-cell memory formation after mild COVID-19. Points from the study as a whole: Among contracting clones, CD4+ were mainly CM/EM and CD8+ enriched in EMRA. The pre-infection memory compartment contained some responding clones, suggesting cross-reactive memory joined.

Using its own MiXCR run on the 5' RACE reads, TCRdb lists one record per CDR3 protein. Of 190,000 or so distinct CDR3 sequences listed, about a fifth are singletons. The V call is TRBV14, the J call TRBJ1-1; weak D call: TRBD1 (5 bases). This TCR was recovered from an adult woman who had mild COVID-19 (a few samples of this study predate the infection). Cell type and time point are not known. Sequencing was performed on PBMCs or a T cell subset sorted from them (not recorded which). As DNA, the CDR3 is TGTGCCAGCAGCCTCCGGGACGGGAGAGAAGCTTTCTTT. It translates to CASSLRDGREAFF.